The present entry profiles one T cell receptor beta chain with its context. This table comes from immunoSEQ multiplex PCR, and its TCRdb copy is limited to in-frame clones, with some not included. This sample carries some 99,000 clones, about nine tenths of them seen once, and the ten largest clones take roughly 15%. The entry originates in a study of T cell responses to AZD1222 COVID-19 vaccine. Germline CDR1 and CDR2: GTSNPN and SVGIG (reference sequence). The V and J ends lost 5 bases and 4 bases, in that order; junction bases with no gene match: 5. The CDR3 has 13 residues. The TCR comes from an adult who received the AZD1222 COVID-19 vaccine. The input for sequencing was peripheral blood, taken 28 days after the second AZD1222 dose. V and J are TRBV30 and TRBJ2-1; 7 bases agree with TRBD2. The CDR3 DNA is TGTGCCTGGGCGGGAGCCCGATACAATGAGCAGTTCTTC. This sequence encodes CAWAGARYNEQFF. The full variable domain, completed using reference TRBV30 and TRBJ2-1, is SQTIHQWPATLVQPVGSPLSLECTVEGTSNPNLYWYRQAAGRGLQLLFYSVGIGQISSEVPQNLSASRPQDRQFILSSKKLLLSDSGFYLCAWAGARYNEQFFGPGTRLTVL.